A selection of T cell receptor beta chains follows, all from one sample in a study of shared clonotypes between healthy human individuals. Only in-frame clones appear in the TCRdb table, and some are missing; sequencing was by immunoSEQ multiplex PCR. The repertoire has roughly 650,000 clones, around 97% of them found once; the top ten carry 0.045% to 0.06%. Sample: naive CD4+ T cells sorted from blood. The receptors here all came from a woman in her twenties or thirties in good health. Each CDR3 is given with its conserved first and last residue. A D gene is named only where the DNA matches it firmly. A clone size is listed for some rows: how often the clone was seen (once, few, many), or a class if it is expanded.

TRBV9,once,TRBJ2-7,TRBD1,TGTGCCAGCAGCGTAGCTCAGGGACAGGGGTGGGACGAGCAGTACTTC,CASSVAQGQGWDEQYF
TRBV29-1,-,TRBJ1-4,-,TGCAGCGTCGAAAAACATTTGGGTGAAAAACTGTTTTTT,CSVEKHLGEKLFF
TRBV7-9,-,TRBJ2-7,-,TGTGCCAGCAGCCTATGGACTCATTTAAACGAGCAGTACTTC,CASSLWTHLNEQYF
TRBV28,-,TRBJ2-7,TRBD1,TGTGCCAGCAGCCCCGGGACAGGGGTTTTTATAGGGTACGAGCAGTACTTC,CASSPGTGVFIGYEQYF
TRBV28,-,TRBJ1-1,-,TGTGCCAGCGACGAGGGGTCCCACAAGAGGACTGAAGCTTTCTTT,CASDEGSHKRTEAFF
TRBV13,-,TRBJ2-7,-,TGTGCCAGCAGCTTACTAAGTCGTGAGCAGTACTTC,CASSLLSREQYF
TRBV5-1,-,TRBJ2-2,-,TGCGCCAGCAAACGGGGGACAACGAACACCGGGGAGCTGTTTTTT,CASKRGTTNTGELFF
TRBV6-1,-,TRBJ2-5,-,TGTGCCAGCAGAGCCCGGACGGGCCAAGAGACCCAGTACTTC,CASRARTGQETQYF
TRBV5-1,-,TRBJ2-3,-,TGCGCCAGCAGCTTGGGTGCAGGGACGCCAGATACGCAGTATTTT,CASSLGAGTPDTQYF
TRBV2,-,TRBJ1-1,-,TGTGCCAGCAGTAAAGAAGAGAACACTGAAGCTTTCTTT,CASSKEENTEAFF
TRBV6-1,-,TRBJ1-1,TRBD1,TGTGCCAGCAGTGCCCGGGACAGGGGGAACACTGAAGCTTTCTTT,CASSARDRGNTEAFF
TRBV28,-,TRBJ1-2,TRBD1,TGTGCCAGCAGTCCCCAGGGAAGGGACAGGGGACCAGGTGGCTACACCTTC,CASSPQGRDRGPGGYTF
TRBV5-1,-,TRBJ2-3,TRBD2,TGCGCCAGCAGCTTGAGCGGGAGCCCCCCAGATACGCAGTATTTT,CASSLSGSPPDTQYF
TRBV28,once,TRBJ2-1,-,TGTGCCAGCCTAGCGTCCCTGCGGAATGAGCAGTTCTTC,CASLASLRNEQFF
TRBV6-6,-,TRBJ2-1,-,TGTGCCAGCGGGACTCTTGATGAGCAGTTCTTC,CASGTLDEQFF
TRBV18,-,TRBJ2-2,TRBD2,TGTGCCAGCTCACCCCGGACTAGCTGGGATATTACCCGGGAGCTGTTTTTT,CASSPRTSWDITRELFF
TRBV25-1,-,TRBJ1-6,-,TGTGCCAGCAGTGATCAGCTGGGCGGTTCACCCCTCCACTTT,CASSDQLGGSPLHF
TRBV13,-,TRBJ1-1,-,TGTGCCAGCAGCCCGAATCCCGGGTCGTACACTGAAGCTTTCTTT,CASSPNPGSYTEAFF
TRBV11-1,-,TRBJ2-5,TRBD1,TGTGCCAGCAGCTCGGGTGGGAACAGGGGAGAGACCCAGTACTTC,CASSSGGNRGETQYF
TRBV6-5,-,TRBJ2-3,-,TGTGCCAGCAGGAGGGGACCTAGCACAGATACGCAGTATTTT,CASRRGPSTDTQYF
TRBV11-3,-,TRBJ2-1,TRBD2,TGTGCCAGCAGTTGGACTAGCGGGAGCAATGAGCAGTTCTTC,CASSWTSGSNEQFF
TRBV19,-,TRBJ2-2,TRBD1,TGTGCCAGTAGAGGGGGACAGTCATTAACCGGGGAGCTGTTTTTT,CASRGGQSLTGELFF
TRBV28,-,TRBJ2-7,TRBD2,TGTGCCAGCAGCATAGCGGGGGGACTCTCCTACGAGCAGTACTTC,CASSIAGGLSYEQYF
TRBV5-1,once,TRBJ2-3,TRBD2,TGCGCCAGCTCTAGCGGGAGGAACACAGATACGCAGTATTTT,CASSSGRNTDTQYF
TRBV5-1,-,TRBJ2-3,TRBD2,TGCGCCAGCAGCGACCCTAGCGGGAGGGCTTATCGCACAGATACGCAGTATTTT,CASSDPSGRAYRTDTQYF
TRBV10-3,-,TRBJ2-2,TRBD2,TGTGCCATCAGAGGACTAGCGGGGGTCCAGGGGGAGCTGTTTTTT,CAIRGLAGVQGELFF
TRBV7-9,-,TRBJ2-2,TRBD1,TGTGCCAGCAGCCAGACAGGGGGCACCGGGGAGCTGTTTTTT,CASSQTGGTGELFF
TRBV28,-,TRBJ1-2,-,TGTGCCAGCAGTGCCGGACATACAGATGGCTACACCTTC,CASSAGHTDGYTF
TRBV27,-,TRBJ2-1,TRBD2,TGTGCCAGCAGTTTATCTTTCCCAACCTACCGGGGACTAGCGGGAGGCCATGAGCAGTTCTTC,CASSLSFPTYRGLAGGHEQFF
TRBV11-3,-,TRBJ2-7,-,TGTGCCAGCAGCTTAAGTTTGCAGGAGCAGTACTTC,CASSLSLQEQYF
TRBV7-6,few,TRBJ1-3,-,TGTGCCAGCAGCTTATCGAGGACTGGAAACACCATATATTTT,CASSLSRTGNTIYF
TRBV11-2,once,TRBJ2-1,-,TGTGCCAGCAGCCGGCGTAGTCAGGGGTCCTACAATGAGCAGTTCTTC,CASSRRSQGSYNEQFF
TRBV27,-,TRBJ2-7,-,TGTGCCAGCAGTTTAAATGCTCTAGGCCAGAGGAGGCTTCGGGAGCAGTACTTC,CASSLNALGQRRLREQYF